This T cell receptor beta chain was found in a study of blood T cell repertoires in COVID-19. In the study's own analysis: Estimation of nucleated cell counts was performed using reference gene primer amplification. Clones were read by immunoSEQ multiplex PCR, and TCRdb kept only the in-frame ones, dropping some. That table supplies the V and J calls and clone size; D and trimming were determined from the DNA. This sample yields approximately 240,000 clones, of which 65% to 80% are seen a single time; about 4% belongs to the top ten. The germline V gene encodes CDR1 MGHRA and CDR2 YSYEKL. Trimming at V came to 5 bases and at J to 3 bases, leaving 4 bases not matched to a gene. The CDR3 loop spans 14 amino acids. Regarding this clone: This sample includes further DNA sequences coding for the same CDR3.

This clonotype was sampled from a middle-aged woman with active or convalescent COVID-19. V and J are TRBV4-1 and TRBJ2-3; 8 bases fit TRBD1. The source material was peripheral blood. Here the CDR3 reads CASSKQGGTDTQYF. In DNA, the CDR3 is TGCGCCAGCAGCAAACAGGGGGGTACAGATACGCAGTATTTT.